Listed here are 21 T cell receptor beta chains from one sample, sequenced in a study of Ad26.COV2.S vaccination and SARS-CoV-2 variants. Here immunoSEQ multiplex PCR was the method, and the copy in TCRdb shows in-frame clones only, minus some. The table shows around 170,000 clones, with around 85% occurring only once. The material was peripheral blood, obtained after recovery from COVID-19. Source of these receptors: a human donor who had recovered from COVID-19.

V and J are TRBV9 and TRBJ2-1, with D perhaps matching TRBD1 (6 bases). CDR1 is SGDLS and CDR2 is YYNGEE in the germline V gene. V dropped 0 bases and J dropped 1 base, with 11 bases sitting between them. CDR3 length equals 16 residues. CDR3 region: CASSVGGRRSYNEQFF. The CDR3 DNA reads TGTGCCAGCAGCGTAGGGGGGCGGAGATCCTACAATGAGCAGTTCTTC.

The chain carries TRBV28 and TRBJ1-5; D may be TRBD1 (6 bases). Trimming removed 6 bases at V and 0 bases at J, with 18 bases between. The CDR3 is 17 amino acids. Germline V gene lookup returns CDR1 MDHEN and CDR2 SYDVKM. The CDR3: CASSLIRGLDSNQPQHF. CDR3 DNA: TGTGCCAGCAGCCTAATTCGGGGGCTGGATAGCAATCAGCCCCAGCATTTT.

This rearrangement joins TRBV5-1 to TRBJ2-2; 8 bases are shared with TRBD2. The length of the CDR3 is 15 residues. CDR1 and CDR2 (germline): SGHRS, YFSETQ. The V and J ends lost 4 bases and 4 bases, in that order; junction bases with no gene match: 6. CDR3 amino acids: CASSPTGGRTGELFF. The CDR3, as DNA: TGCGCCAGCAGCCCGACGGGGGGGCGCACCGGGGAGCTGTTTTTT.

The sample holds one count of this clone. This rearrangement joins TRBV2 to TRBJ1-1; D not certain. V lost 2 bases, J lost 5 bases, and 18 bases lay in between. Germline assignment: CDR1 SNHLY and CDR2 FYNNEI. The CDR3 is 16 residues long. The CDR3 nucleotides read TGTGCCAGCAGTGAAAACGGAATACCAGGAGGGACTGAAGCTTTCTTT. Protein sequence: CASSENGIPGGTEAFF.

The rearrangement uses TRBV12-3 or TRBV12-4 and TRBJ2-5; D remains unclear. V lost 3 bases and J lost 7, with 9 bases in between. The CDR3 contains 12 residues. The CDR3 loop reads CASSFPMGTQYF. DNA for the CDR3: TGTGCCAGCAGTTTCCCGATGGGGACCCAGTACTTC.

The J gene is TRBJ1-5, the V gene TRBV6-2 or TRBV6-3, with D perhaps TRBD1 (5 bases). The length of the CDR3 is 15 residues. Germline V gene data show CDR1 as MNHEY and CDR2 as SVGEGT. V was cut by 6 bases and J by 4 bases, with 16 bases left in between. DNA of the CDR3: TGTGCCAGCAGCCTTACCGAGGACACGAATCAGCCCCAGCATTTT. This encodes CASSLTEDTNQPQHF.

There are a few counts of this clone. The V gene is TRBV2, the J gene TRBJ1-5, with D perhaps matching TRBD1 (6 bases). CDR3 length: 14 amino acids. Germline V gives CDR1 SNHLY, CDR2 FYNNEI. V was trimmed by 4 bases and J by 3 bases, leaving 10 bases between them. The CDR3 protein is CASSVRQVNQPQHF. CDR3 coding DNA: TGTGCCAGCAGTGTGCGACAGGTCAATCAGCCCCAGCATTTT.

This clone came up a few times. The chain joins TRBV11-2 to TRBJ2-5; 9 nucleotides align to TRBD1. V gave up 0 bases and J gave up 9 bases; unmatched junction bases: 8. Germline V gives CDR1 SGHAT, CDR2 FQNNGV. The CDR3 consists of 15 residues. The CDR3 region is CASSLEAQGARAQYF. In DNA, the CDR3 is TGTGCCAGCAGCTTAGAAGCACAGGGGGCGCGGGCCCAGTACTTC.

The genes are TRBV7-3 and TRBJ1-1; TRBD1 matches 10 bases. The CDR3 covers 15 residues. V lost 5 bases, J lost 4 bases, and 7 bases stayed unmatched. CDR1 and CDR2 (germline): SGHTA, FQGTGA. The CDR3 reads CASSLGGTGVTEAFF. The CDR3 bases are TGTGCCAGCAGCCTAGGGGGGACAGGGGTCACTGAAGCTTTCTTT.

The chain joins TRBV6-5 to TRBJ2-7; TRBD1 might be the D (5 bases). The CDR3 is 14 residues long. The germline V gene encodes CDR1 MNHEY and CDR2 SVGAGI. The V gene lost 4 bases and the J gene lost 3 bases, with 13 bases spanning the gap. The chain's CDR3 is CASSLQGLGYEQYF. CDR3 bases: TGTGCCAGCAGTTTGCAGGGCCTTGGCTACGAGCAGTACTTC.

The chain has TRBV27 and TRBJ1-3; D remains unclear. Trimming removed 7 bases at V and 1 base at J, with 17 bases between. The CDR3 has 16 amino acids. CDR1 is MNHEY and CDR2 is SMNVEV in the germline V gene (reference sequence). Here the CDR3 reads CASTVTGGFSGNTIYF. The CDR3 region has the DNA TGTGCCAGCACTGTGACCGGCGGGTTTTCTGGAAACACCATATATTTT.

This clone was observed once. This chain uses TRBV3-1 (or the pseudogene TRBV3-2) with TRBJ2-1, with TRBD2 matching over 9 bases. This CDR3 contains 12 residues. The V segment lost 8 bases and the J segment 15 bases; nucleotides outside the gene matches: 11. Per germline, CDR1 LGHDT and CDR2 YNNKEL (reference sequence). CDR3 in DNA: TGTGCCAGCCAGAGGGCGGGGGGGGTCCGGTTCTTC. Translated, it gives CASQRAGGVRFF.

The CDR3 loop is CASSVERRAFF. CDR3 sequence (DNA): TGTGCCAGCAGTGTCGAGAGACGAGCTTTCTTT. The V call is TRBV2, the J call TRBJ1-1; no clear D gene. The ends were cut back, 4 bases at V and 10 bases at J, with 10 bases in the middle. The CDR3 contains 11 residues. Looked up from germline, CDR1 is SNHLY and CDR2 is FYNNEI.

V gene TRBV6-5 combines with J gene TRBJ2-7, with a tentative D call TRBD1 (6 bases). Trimming shortened V by 7 bases and J by 4 bases, and 17 bases separated the two germline ends. CDR3 size: 14 residues. CDR1 is MNHEY, CDR2 SVGAGI, per germline. CDR3 amino acids: CASTNGAGDYEQYF. CDR3 bases: TGTGCCAGCACCAACGGGGCAGGGGATTACGAGCAGTACTTC.

The V gene is TRBV30, the J gene TRBJ2-1; TRBD1 might be the D (6 bases). Germline CDR1 reads GTSNPN; CDR2 reads SVGIG (reference sequence). The germline V and J ends were trimmed by 0 bases and 4 bases, with 13 bases remaining between them. The CDR3 covers 15 residues. This CDR3 reads CAWSVGASRYNEQFF. Written as DNA, the CDR3 is TGTGCCTGGAGTGTGGGGGCGAGTAGGTACAATGAGCAGTTCTTC.

This clone showed up just once. The rearrangement uses TRBV2 and TRBJ2-5; 10 positions agree with TRBD1. The ends lost 4 bases at V and 2 bases at J; junction bases unmatched: 7. From germline, CDR1 is SNHLY and CDR2 FYNNEI. This CDR3 has 16 residues. The chain's CDR3 is CASSVTGGLGQETQYF. The CDR3 DNA sequence: TGTGCCAGCAGTGTGACAGGGGGCTTGGGGCAAGAGACCCAGTACTTC.

CDR3 residues: CASSQLGGGYTF. For the CDR3, the DNA is TGTGCCAGCAGTCAACTAGGTGGGGGCTACACCTTC. The chain employs TRBV6-6 and TRBJ1-2; D gene ambiguous. The CDR3 loop spans 12 amino acids. Per the germline V gene, CDR1 is MNHNY and CDR2 is SVGAGI (reference sequence). Trimming cost V 5 bases and J 8 bases, with 12 bases left between them.

The chain carries TRBV28 and TRBJ1-1; D is perhaps TRBD1 (6 bases). The V end was cut by 6 bases, the J end by 7 bases, with 18 bases between. Germline V CDR1 and CDR2: MDHEN, SYDVKM. This CDR3 comprises 14 residues. As DNA, the CDR3 is TGTGCCAGCAGGTCCGGGACACACTACCATGAAGCTTTCTTT. Protein sequence: CASRSGTHYHEAFF.

This chain uses TRBV6-5 with TRBJ2-3; D is tentatively TRBD1 or TRBD2 (6 bases each). This CDR3 contains 14 residues. Germline V gene data show CDR1 as MNHEY and CDR2 as SVGAGI. Trimming cost V 10 bases and J 4 bases, with 18 bases left between them. The DNA for the CDR3 is TGTGCCAACTGTGGGGTAGGGGGGTCAGATACGCAGTATTTT. This encodes CANCGVGGSDTQYF.

This chain uses TRBV9 with TRBJ2-2; D not resolved. Germline assignment: CDR1 SGDLS and CDR2 YYNGEE. Between the trimmed V and J ends, which lost 2 bases and 2 bases, there was a span of 7 bases. CDR3 length: 14 amino acids. The CDR3 nucleotides are TGTGCCAGCAGCGTCGGGCCAAACACCGGGGAGCTGTTTTTT. This translates into CASSVGPNTGELFF. Full variable domain (remainder filled in from reference TRBV9 and TRBJ2-2): DSGVTQTPKHLITATGQRVTLRCSPRSGDLSVYWYQQSLDQGLQFLIQYYNGEERAKGNILERFSAQQFPDLHSELNLSSLELGDSALYFCASSVGPNTGELFFGEGSRLTVL.

The chain has TRBV29-1 and TRBJ1-2; a possible D gene is TRBD1 (6 bases). Per germline, CDR1 SQVTM and CDR2 ANQGSEA. CDR3 length: 12 amino acids. Trimming removed 6 bases at V and 3 bases at J, with 11 bases between. The CDR3 DNA sequence: TGCAGCGTGGAGGGGGGCGACTATGGCTACACCTTC. This gives the protein CSVEGGDYGYTF.